The clone carrying this T cell receptor (beta chain) was observed many times. Its antigen is not identified. This entry comes from a study of response to subunit inactivated influenza vaccine. Study-level points and caveats: T cells newly recruited by each seasonal influenza vaccination are few, the authors suggested.

The germline gives CDR1 SNHLY, CDR2 FYNNEI. There are 15 residues in the CDR3. V was cut by 3 bases and J by 3 bases, with 13 bases left in between. Each CDR3 protein gets one entry after TCRdb re-called the RT-PCR reads with MiXCR. The profile covers about 190,000 distinct CDR3 sequences, with 14% appearing a single time and about 25% taken by the ten largest. Here the sequenced sample was CD8+ T cells sorted from PBMCs, taken around 5 days after vaccination. The rearrangement links TRBV2 to TRBJ2-3, with D possibly TRBD2 on 6 matching bases. The clonotype comes from a man between 45 and 60 years old who received an inactivated influenza vaccine. DNA for the CDR3: TGTGCCAGCAGTGAGCTAGCGTCCCTGACAGATACGCAGTATTTT. Protein product: CASSELASLTDTQYF.